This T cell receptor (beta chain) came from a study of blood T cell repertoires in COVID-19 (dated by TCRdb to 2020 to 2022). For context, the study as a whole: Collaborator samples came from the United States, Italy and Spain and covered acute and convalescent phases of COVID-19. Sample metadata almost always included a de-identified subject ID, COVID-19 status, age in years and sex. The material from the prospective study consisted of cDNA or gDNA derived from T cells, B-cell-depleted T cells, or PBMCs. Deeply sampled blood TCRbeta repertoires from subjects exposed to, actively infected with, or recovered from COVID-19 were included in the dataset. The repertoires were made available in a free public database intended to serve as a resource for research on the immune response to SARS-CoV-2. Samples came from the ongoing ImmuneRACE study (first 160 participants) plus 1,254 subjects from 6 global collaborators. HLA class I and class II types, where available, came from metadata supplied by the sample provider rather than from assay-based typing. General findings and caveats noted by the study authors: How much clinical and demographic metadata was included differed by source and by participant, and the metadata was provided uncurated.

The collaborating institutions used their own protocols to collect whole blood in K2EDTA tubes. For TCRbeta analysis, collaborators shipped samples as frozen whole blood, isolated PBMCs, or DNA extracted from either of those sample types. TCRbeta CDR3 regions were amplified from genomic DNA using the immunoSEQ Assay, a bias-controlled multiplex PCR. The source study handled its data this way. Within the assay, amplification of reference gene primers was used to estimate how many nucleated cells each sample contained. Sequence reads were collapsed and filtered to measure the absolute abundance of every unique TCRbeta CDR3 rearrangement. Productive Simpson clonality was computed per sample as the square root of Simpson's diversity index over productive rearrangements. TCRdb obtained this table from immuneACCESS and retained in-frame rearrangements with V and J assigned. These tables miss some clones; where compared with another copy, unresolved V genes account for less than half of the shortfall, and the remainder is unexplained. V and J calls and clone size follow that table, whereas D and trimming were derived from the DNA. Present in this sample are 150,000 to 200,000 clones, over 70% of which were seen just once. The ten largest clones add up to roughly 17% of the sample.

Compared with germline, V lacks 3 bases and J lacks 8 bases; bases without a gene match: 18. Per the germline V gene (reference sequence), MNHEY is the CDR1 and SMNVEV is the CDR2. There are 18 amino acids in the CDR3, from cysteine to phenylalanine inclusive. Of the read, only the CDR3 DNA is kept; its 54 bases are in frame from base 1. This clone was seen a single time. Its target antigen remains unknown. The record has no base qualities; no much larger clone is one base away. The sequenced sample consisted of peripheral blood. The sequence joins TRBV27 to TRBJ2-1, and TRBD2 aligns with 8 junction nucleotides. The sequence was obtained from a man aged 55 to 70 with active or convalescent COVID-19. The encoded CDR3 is CASSLRWASGPHFYEQFF. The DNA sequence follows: TGTGCCAGCAGTTTGCGCTGGGCTAGCGGGCCCCACTTTTATGAGCAGTTCTTC.